This T cell receptor beta chain derives from a study of cytomegalovirus exposure and HLA in healthy donors. Both 60 Vbeta primers and 13 Jbeta primers went into the PCR. Produced via immunoSEQ multiplex PCR; TCRdb's table is partial and in-frame only. The sample records 170,000 or so clones, around four fifths being singletons. As for this clone: Its antigen is still unknown.

Study-level findings and limits: There were some V segments, including TRBV6-2 and TRBV6-3, excluded as indistinguishable. CMV serostatus was the only immune exposure information that was available. For most TCR sequences rarity was the rule, although some public TCRs occurred in many donors.

V was pared by 2 bases and J by 2 bases, with 2 bases of the junction left unmatched. Germline V CDR1 and CDR2: MNHEY, SVGAGI. The CDR3 covers 14 residues. The V gene is TRBV6-5, the J gene TRBJ2-5, with TRBD1 identical over 7 bases. Material for sequencing was PBMCs. The receptor was derived from a girl aged 5-17 years in good health and CMV-seropositive. The CDR3 nucleotides are TGTGCCAGCAGTTACCGACAGGGTCAAGAGACCCAGTACTTC. This codes for CASSYRQGQETQYF.